This is a list of T cell receptor beta chains from one sample in a study of blood T cell repertoires in COVID-19. This table comes from immunoSEQ multiplex PCR, and its TCRdb copy is limited to in-frame clones, with some not included. The table has 120,000 to 150,000 clones, roughly 87% seen once. The sample was peripheral blood. These receptors came from a human donor in a cohort sampled during active COVID-19. Each CDR3 is given with its conserved first and last residue. D genes are given only for firm matches. For some rows the clone size is stated as once, few or many, or as a class when expanded; others skip it.

DNA,CDR3,D,J,size,V
TGTGCTAGTGGTTTCGAACTAGCGGGGGACCTCACAGATACGCAGTATTTT,CASGFELAGDLTDTQYF,TRBD2,TRBJ2-3,-,TRBV12-5
TGTGCCAGCTCATCCGGACAGGAGTATGGCTACACCTTC,CASSSGQEYGYTF,TRBD1,TRBJ1-2,-,TRBV18
TGTGCCAGCACCTACGGGACGGGGGGGAGTGTGGCTTTCTTT,CASTYGTGGSVAFF,-,TRBJ1-1,-,TRBV5-4
TGTGCCAGCTCACCAGACAGAAACTATGGCTACACCTTC,CASSPDRNYGYTF,-,TRBJ1-2,-,TRBV18
TGTGCCAGCAGCCCACGGACTAGCGGGGGGGATACGCAGTATTTT,CASSPRTSGGDTQYF,TRBD2,TRBJ2-3,-,TRBV11-1
TGTGCCAGCAGCCCCGGGGGCGGGGGGGGCAATGAGCAGTTCTTC,CASSPGGGGGNEQFF,TRBD2,TRBJ2-1,-,TRBV7-2
TGTGCCAGCAGTTACGCTGACACTGGCTACGAGCAGTACTTC,CASSYADTGYEQYF,-,TRBJ2-7,-,TRBV6-5
TGTGCCAGCAGCTTACAGCGGGGGCCCTACTACGAGCAGTACTTC,CASSLQRGPYYEQYF,TRBD2,TRBJ2-7,-,TRBV11-1
TGTGCCAGCTCACCTCGGACAGACGGTGGCTACACCTTC,CASSPRTDGGYTF,-,TRBJ1-2,-,TRBV18
TGTGCCAGTAGTAGGCAGGGGAAATGGCCTGGGTTCTTC,CASSRQGKWPGFF,-,TRBJ2-1,-,TRBV19
TGTGCCAGCTCACTTCGGGGGGTCACAGATACGCAGTATTTT,CASSLRGVTDTQYF,TRBD2,TRBJ2-3,-,TRBV18
TGTGCCAGCAGTGGGGGGGTGGAGACCCAGTACTTC,CASSGGVETQYF,TRBD2,TRBJ2-5,-,TRBV28
TGTGCCAGCAGCTTAAATCGCGAGCAGTACTTC,CASSLNREQYF,-,TRBJ2-7,-,TRBV7-8
TGTGCCAGCAGCTCCGGGGGGTACTATGGCTACACCTTC,CASSSGGYYGYTF,-,TRBJ1-2,-,TRBV7-2
TGTGCCTGGGGCCTAAGGGGTTATGAGCAGTTCTTC,CAWGLRGYEQFF,-,TRBJ2-1,-,TRBV30
TGTGCCAGTAGTATAGATTTCAGCTCTGGAAACACCATATATTTT,CASSIDFSSGNTIYF,-,TRBJ1-3,-,TRBV19
TGTGCCAGTAGTATAGGCCTCGTCCCCGAGAATGAAAAACTGTTTTTT,CASSIGLVPENEKLFF,-,TRBJ1-4,-,TRBV19
TGCGCCAGCAGCCAAGAATGGCGGGGGGCGGTTGAGCAGTTCTTC,CASSQEWRGAVEQFF,TRBD2,TRBJ2-1,-,TRBV4-1
TGTGCCAGCAGTGCGACAGGGCGCTCCTACAATGAGCAGTTCTTC,CASSATGRSYNEQFF,TRBD1,TRBJ2-1,-,TRBV6-4
TGTGCCAGCAGTTCGGGGACAGGAACGAACACTGAAGCTTTCTTT,CASSSGTGTNTEAFF,TRBD1,TRBJ1-1,-,TRBV27
TGTGCCAGCAGCCAAGATGGGAGAGCTGACAATGAGCAGTTCTTC,CASSQDGRADNEQFF,-,TRBJ2-1,-,TRBV14
TGTGCCAGCAGCTTAGGACGGGGGGGAAACAATGAGCAGTTCTTC,CASSLGRGGNNEQFF,TRBD2,TRBJ2-1,-,TRBV7-9
TGTGCCAGTAGTGAGCTAGCGGGGGGATACAATGAGCAGTTCTTC,CASSELAGGYNEQFF,TRBD2,TRBJ2-1,-,TRBV19
TGTGCCAGCAGCGTAGACCCTAGCGGGGGCTACGTCCTCGATGAGCAGTTCTTC,CASSVDPSGGYVLDEQFF,TRBD2,TRBJ2-1,-,TRBV9
TGTGCCAGTATCTTAACTGGATCCGGGGGTGGTGGAAACACCATATATTTT,CASILTGSGGGGNTIYF,-,TRBJ1-3,-,TRBV19
TGCGCCAGCAGTGCCCTCCAGGGGGATGAAAAACTGTTTTTT,CASSALQGDEKLFF,TRBD1,TRBJ1-4,-,TRBV10-2
TGTGCCAGAAGCGCCCTCGCCGGGGGCTCTGGAAACACCATATATTTT,CARSALAGGSGNTIYF,-,TRBJ1-3,-,TRBV5-3
TGCGCCAGCAGCCAAGTCGGGGGCGAGCAGTACTTC,CASSQVGGEQYF,-,TRBJ2-7,-,TRBV4-1
TGTGCCAGTCGGGGACAGGGAGCCTATAATTCACCCCTCCACTTT,CASRGQGAYNSPLHF,TRBD1,TRBJ1-6,few,TRBV19
TGTGCCAGCAGCCTAGACAGGGATAATGAAAAACTGTTTTTT,CASSLDRDNEKLFF,TRBD1,TRBJ1-4,-,TRBV5-4
TGCGCCAGCAGCTTGCAGGGGGCGTCAACAGATACGCAGTATTTT,CASSLQGASTDTQYF,TRBD1,TRBJ2-3,-,TRBV5-1
TGTGCCAGCAGCCTCGCCCGGGGCTCTGGAAACACCATATATTTT,CASSLARGSGNTIYF,-,TRBJ1-3,-,TRBV5-6
TGTGCCAGCAGCGCCCGGACAGGGCCCACCGGGGAGCTGTTTTTT,CASSARTGPTGELFF,TRBD1,TRBJ2-2,-,TRBV9
TGTGCCAGCAGCTGGACAGGGGGTAATTCACCCCTCCACTTT,CASSWTGGNSPLHF,TRBD1,TRBJ1-6,-,TRBV11-2
TGTGCCAGCAGTCAAGGACTCTCCGTACGCGAGCAGTACTTC,CASSQGLSVREQYF,-,TRBJ2-7,-,TRBV6-2/TRBV6-3
TGTGCCAGCAGCTCCCCCAGACTTTTGGATGAGCAGTTCTTC,CASSSPRLLDEQFF,-,TRBJ2-1,-,TRBV7-2
TGTGCCAGCAGCCCCTACGGACAGGGGATCTCCTACGAGCAGTACTTC,CASSPYGQGISYEQYF,TRBD1,TRBJ2-7,-,TRBV14
TGTGCCAGCAGCCAATTAGGGGCAGGGTCGGACGAGACCCAGTACTTC,CASSQLGAGSDETQYF,-,TRBJ2-5,-,TRBV14
TGTGCCAGCAGTGAATCCAATCAAGAGACCCAGTACTTC,CASSESNQETQYF,-,TRBJ2-5,-,TRBV25-1
TGTGCTAGTGGTTTGGTATTACGGGTATCCTACGAGCAGTACTTC,CASGLVLRVSYEQYF,-,TRBJ2-7,once,TRBV12-5
TGTGCCAGCAGTGAAACCGGGACAGCTACCTACGAGCAGTACTTC,CASSETGTATYEQYF,TRBD1,TRBJ2-7,-,TRBV6-1
TGTGCCAGCAGCCAAGAACAGGGTTTCACTGAAGCTTTCTTT,CASSQEQGFTEAFF,-,TRBJ1-1,-,TRBV3-1/TRBV3-2
TGTGCCAGCAGTCATCAGACAGGGGTCGGAAACACCATATATTTT,CASSHQTGVGNTIYF,TRBD1,TRBJ1-3,-,TRBV6-5
TGTGCCAGCAGCTTTACTAGGGCATACAATGAGCAGTTCTTC,CASSFTRAYNEQFF,-,TRBJ2-1,-,TRBV7-9
TGCAGCGCTGGACTAGCGGGTGGCACCGGGGAGCTGTTTTTT,CSAGLAGGTGELFF,TRBD2,TRBJ2-2,-,TRBV29-1
TGTGCCTGGGCAGGGAACACCGGGGAGCTGTTTTTT,CAWAGNTGELFF,-,TRBJ2-2,-,TRBV30
TGTGCCAGCAACGAATTGTGGGAGCAGACGAACACTGAAGCTTTCTTT,CASNELWEQTNTEAFF,-,TRBJ1-1,-,TRBV7-9
TGTGCCAGCAGCTCCTGGCGGTCTGGGGCCAACGTCCTGACTTTC,CASSSWRSGANVLTF,-,TRBJ2-6,once,TRBV7-9
TGTGCCAGCAGCTTAGAGGGTCGGGGACAGCGAAATGAAAAACTGTTTTTT,CASSLEGRGQRNEKLFF,TRBD1,TRBJ1-4,once,TRBV7-2
TGTGCCAGCAGCTTAGAGCGGGGGGGGCAAGAGACCCAGTACTTC,CASSLERGGQETQYF,TRBD2,TRBJ2-5,-,TRBV7-2